The present T cell receptor (beta chain) was sequenced within a study of identifying expanded T cells in peripheral blood. This clone was counted a few times. CDR1 and CDR2 from the germline V gene are PRHDT and FYEKMQ (reference sequence). V lost 5 bases to trimming and J lost 7 bases, with 15 bases between them. The CDR3 extends over 15 amino acids. Clones were read by immunoSEQ multiplex PCR, and TCRdb kept only the in-frame ones, dropping some. The table lists approximately 110,000 clones, about 88% of them singletons. The chain has TRBV13 and TRBJ1-6; D may be TRBD1 (5 bases). The sequencing input was blood. This receptor was taken from a person aged 18 to 70 in good health. The CDR3 region is CASSIRQGGNSPLHF. CDR3 in DNA: TGTGCCAGCAGCATTCGTCAGGGAGGAAATTCACCCCTCCACTTT.